Listed below are T cell receptor beta chains from one sample, sequenced in a study of pediatric ulcerative colitis. TCRdb's table, derived via immunoSEQ multiplex PCR, lists solely in-frame clones and lacks some. This sample carries over 30,000 clones, roughly three quarters of them seen once, and the ten largest clones take 1.1%. Sequences were obtained from gut tissue. The receptors derive from a boy between 10 and 17 years old with mild ulcerative colitis. Each CDR3 is given with its conserved first and last residue. The D gene is left open where the match is weak. Some rows have no size entry. The others give once, few or many, or a class for an expanded clone.

J,size,D,V,CDR3,DNA
TRBJ1-2,-,TRBD1,TRBV5-1,CASSLPPPGGQGSNLNYGYTF,TGCGCCAGCAGCTTGCCTCCCCCAGGGGGACAGGGATCCAATCTTAACTATGGCTACACCTTC
TRBJ2-1,-,TRBD2,TRBV5-1,CASSSGLAGGNEQFF,TGCGCCAGCAGCAGTGGACTAGCGGGGGGCAATGAGCAGTTCTTC
TRBJ2-1,few,-,TRBV5-8,CASSPGGDKTEQFF,TGTGCCAGCAGCCCCGGAGGAGATAAGACTGAGCAGTTCTTC
TRBJ1-1,-,-,TRBV30,CAWSPLRQTEAFF,TGTGCCTGGAGTCCCCTCCGGCAGACTGAAGCTTTCTTT
TRBJ1-1,-,-,TRBV6-5,CASSWGHQNTEAFF,TGTGCCAGCAGTTGGGGACACCAGAACACTGAAGCTTTCTTT
TRBJ1-6,medium-sized,TRBD1,TRBV7-2,CASSWTGATYNSPLHF,TGTGCCAGCAGCTGGACAGGAGCTACCTATAATTCACCCCTCCACTTT
TRBJ2-7,-,-,TRBV7-2,CASSARPYEQYF,TGTGCCAGCAGCGCCCGCCCCTACGAGCAGTACTTC
TRBJ1-1,-,-,TRBV5-1,CASSADVGGTEAFF,TGCGCCAGCAGCGCGGACGTGGGCGGTACTGAAGCTTTCTTT
TRBJ1-1,-,TRBD1,TRBV6-4,CASRKTGGTEAFF,TGTGCCAGCAGGAAAACAGGGGGCACTGAAGCTTTCTTT
TRBJ1-2,-,-,TRBV9,CASSDSGYGYTF,TGTGCCAGCAGTGACTCCGGCTATGGCTACACCTTC
TRBJ2-3,-,-,TRBV6-6,CASSYRFTDTQYF,TGTGCCAGCAGTTACAGGTTCACAGATACGCAGTATTTT
TRBJ2-7,-,TRBD1,TRBV5-1,CASSFEGQGIYEQYF,TGCGCCAGCAGCTTTGAGGGACAGGGCATCTACGAGCAGTACTTC
TRBJ2-7,-,TRBD1,TRBV5-5,CASSLGQGQVYEQYF,TGTGCCAGCAGCTTAGGACAGGGGCAGGTTTACGAGCAGTACTTC
TRBJ2-7,-,TRBD2,TRBV18,CASSLAGGPREQYF,TGTGCCAGCTCACTAGCGGGGGGTCCTAGAGAGCAGTACTTC
TRBJ1-5,-,-,TRBV7-9,CASSLIGTDSNQPQHF,TGTGCCAGCAGCTTAATCGGGACCGATAGCAATCAGCCCCAGCATTTT
TRBJ2-2,medium-sized,-,TRBV4-1,CASSGTGNTGELFF,TGCGCCAGCAGCGGGACGGGGAACACCGGGGAGCTGTTTTTT
TRBJ2-2,once,-,TRBV7-2,CASTPRLVSAGELFF,TGTGCCAGCACCCCGAGGCTAGTCTCGGCCGGGGAGCTGTTTTTT
TRBJ1-6,-,-,TRBV7-3,CASSRDYNSPLHF,TGTGCCAGCAGCCGTGATTATAATTCACCCCTCCACTTT
TRBJ1-1,once,TRBD1,TRBV6-5,CASTQRGGGSGAFF,TGTGCCAGCACCCAAAGGGGAGGGGGCTCGGGAGCTTTCTTT
TRBJ2-7,-,TRBD1,TRBV5-6,CASSRDRAYEQYF,TGTGCCAGCAGCCGGGACAGGGCCTACGAGCAGTACTTC
TRBJ2-5,-,-,TRBV5-4,CASSLLEEETQYF,TGTGCCAGCAGCTTGTTGGAGGAAGAGACCCAGTACTTC
TRBJ1-1,-,TRBD1,TRBV6-1,CASSERTGNTEAFF,TGTGCCAGCAGTGAAAGGACAGGGAACACTGAAGCTTTCTTT
TRBJ2-2,-,TRBD2,TRBV4-2,CASSQSGLANTGELFF,TGTGCCAGCAGCCAATCGGGACTAGCGAACACCGGGGAGCTGTTTTTT
TRBJ2-5,-,-,TRBV5-4,CASSSDSKGTQYF,TGTGCCAGCAGCTCGGACTCAAAAGGGACCCAGTACTTC
TRBJ1-1,-,-,TRBV30,CASLGDSNTEAFF,TGTGCCTCCCTAGGGGACTCAAACACTGAAGCTTTCTTT
TRBJ1-1,-,-,TRBV10-2,CASSAGGNTEAFF,TGCGCCAGCAGTGCCGGCGGAAACACTGAAGCTTTCTTT
TRBJ2-5,-,TRBD2,TRBV7-8,CASSLDASLAGVYF,TGTGCCAGCAGCTTAGATGCCTCACTAGCGGGGGTCTACTTC
TRBJ2-7,-,TRBD1,TRBV5-8,CASSPGQGFYEQYF,TGTGCCAGCAGCCCGGGACAGGGGTTCTACGAGCAGTACTTC
TRBJ1-6,-,-,TRBV12-5,CASAPRWSSPLHF,TGTGCTAGTGCCCCCCGGTGGAGTTCACCCCTCCACTTT
TRBJ1-6,-,-,TRBV5-4,CASSLDYGASPLHF,TGTGCCAGCAGCTTGGACTACGGGGCTTCACCCCTCCACTTT
TRBJ2-1,-,-,TRBV4-1,CASSPLRTNEQFF,TGCGCCAGCAGCCCCCTTCGGACTAATGAGCAGTTCTTC